The 26 T cell receptor beta chains in this list originate from one sample, sequenced in a study of cytomegalovirus exposure and HLA in healthy donors. The table came from immunoSEQ multiplex PCR; TCRdb's copy has only in-frame clones and leaves some out. The sample consists of about 120,000 clones, approximately 87% of them appearing once. Sequencing was performed on PBMCs. The receptor source for this set is a woman aged 30 to 39 in good health and CMV-seropositive.

The chain carries TRBV2 and TRBJ2-3; TRBD1 matches 7 bases. This CDR3 contains 15 residues. Germline V gene sequence: CDR1 SNHLY, CDR2 FYNNEI. J was trimmed by 0 bases and V by 6 bases; bases with no gene match: 6. CDR3 region: CASRKDRPSTDTQYF. For the CDR3, the DNA is TGTGCCAGCAGGAAGGACAGGCCTAGCACAGATACGCAGTATTTT.

This chain links TRBV10-3 with TRBJ1-5; TRBD1 matches 8 bases. Germline CDR1 reads ENHRY; CDR2 reads SYGVKD. This CDR3 contains 16 residues. V was pared by 4 bases and J by 1 base, with 6 bases of the junction left unmatched. The CDR3 reads CAISATGVDSNQPQHF. Here the CDR3 DNA reads TGTGCCATCAGTGCGACAGGGGTGGACAGCAATCAGCCCCAGCATTTT.

This sequence joins TRBV2 and TRBJ1-5; the D is unclear. This CDR3 region has 14 residues. V lost 6 bases and J lost 2, with 11 bases in between. Germline V CDR1 and CDR2: SNHLY, FYNNEI. This chain's CDR3 is CASRRYGGNQPQHF. Written as DNA, the CDR3 is TGTGCCAGCAGGCGCTACGGGGGCAATCAGCCCCAGCATTTT.

The rearrangement uses TRBV5-1 and TRBJ1-1, with 7 bases fitting TRBD1. Losses at the gene ends were 4 bases for V and 11 bases for J; bases not matched to a gene: 11. The germline V gene encodes CDR1 SGHRS and CDR2 YFSETQ. The CDR3 consists of 13 residues. CDR3 region: CASSPRQGMGAFF. CDR3 bases: TGCGCCAGCAGCCCCCGACAGGGAATGGGGGCTTTCTTT.

This clone was seen a single time. V and J are TRBV5-4 and TRBJ1-4, with unresolved D. The V gene's germline CDR1 is SGHNT and CDR2 YYREEE (reference sequence). Trimming removed 0 bases from V and 2 bases from J, with 8 bases in between. The CDR3 contains 15 residues. CDR3 in amino acids: CASSLGSDTNEKLFF. The CDR3 bases are TGTGCCAGCAGCTTGGGCTCAGATACTAATGAAAAACTGTTTTTT.

The chain joins TRBV5-1 to TRBJ2-1; D is possibly TRBD2 (5 bases). CDR3 length: 15 amino acids. V was trimmed by 2 bases and J by 4 bases, leaving 13 bases between them. Germline V gives CDR1 SGHRS, CDR2 YFSETQ. The CDR3 loop reads CASSLRMGGYNEQFF. CDR3 DNA sequence: TGCGCCAGCAGCTTACGAATGGGCGGGTACAATGAGCAGTTCTTC.

V usage is TRBV30 and J usage is TRBJ2-3; 10 nucleotides align to TRBD2. CDR1 and CDR2 (germline): GTSNPN, SVGIG (reference sequence). Trimming at V came to 5 bases and at J to 7 bases, leaving 9 bases not matched to a gene. CDR3 length equals 14 residues. CDR3: CAWVLAGLPHTQYF. CDR3 DNA sequence: TGTGCCTGGGTACTAGCGGGACTCCCTCATACGCAGTATTTT.

The chain has TRBV2 and TRBJ1-2, with TRBD1 matching over 9 bases. Trimming at V came to 6 bases and at J to 2 bases, leaving 7 bases not matched to a gene. Germline V gives CDR1 SNHLY, CDR2 FYNNEI. The length of the CDR3 is 15 residues. CDR3 amino acids: CASRGTGRENYGYTF. CDR3 DNA sequence: TGTGCCAGCAGGGGGACAGGGAGGGAGAACTATGGCTACACCTTC.

On this clone: The junction differs from germline at one of its ends, possibly a read error. This sequence joins TRBV7-2 and TRBJ1-2; 10 nucleotides match TRBD1. From germline, CDR1 is SGHTA and CDR2 FQGNSA. The CDR3 length is 13 residues. CDR3 in amino acids: CASSLYGTGEVGF. CDR3 DNA: TGTGCCAGCAGCCTGTACGGGACAGGGGAAGTAGGCTTC. The entire variable domain, with the rest obtained from reference TRBV7-2 and TRBJ1-2, is as follows: GAGVSQSPSNKVTEKGKDVELRCDPISGHTALYWYRQSLGQGLEFLIYFQGNSAPDKSGLPSDRFSAERTGGSVSTLTIQRTQQEDSAVYLCASSLYGTGEVGFGSGTRLTVV.

The gene calls are TRBV7-9 and TRBJ1-1; 9 nucleotides align to TRBD1. V lost 5 bases to trimming and J lost 3 bases; unmatched junction nucleotides: 7. This CDR3 comprises 15 residues. Per the germline V gene, CDR1 is SEHNR and CDR2 is FQNEAQ (reference sequence). CDR3 bases: TGTGCCAGCAGCGCGACAGGGGGAATAGACACTGAAGCTTTCTTT. It is translated as CASSATGGIDTEAFF.

The V call is TRBV15, the J call TRBJ1-5; 7 positions match TRBD1. J lost 5 bases, V lost 5 bases, and 12 bases had no gene match. Germline-derived CDR1 and CDR2 are LNHNV and YYDKDF (reference sequence). The CDR3 extends over 16 amino acids. DNA of the CDR3: TGTGCCACCAGCCCTGCCGGCAGGGGGAGCTATCAGCCCCAGCATTTT. Translated, it gives CATSPAGRGSYQPQHF.

The chain couples TRBV7-9 to TRBJ2-7; 12 nucleotides agree with TRBD1. The CDR3 runs to 15 residues. Trimming at V came to 2 bases and at J to 9 bases, leaving 8 bases not matched to a gene. Germline values: CDR1 SEHNR, CDR2 FQNEAQ (reference sequence). CDR3 amino acids: CASSLSPGQGAGQYF. DNA of the CDR3: TGTGCCAGCAGCTTAAGCCCGGGACAGGGGGCAGGGCAGTACTTC.

V is TRBV28 and J is TRBJ1-1; TRBD1 might be the D (5 bases). CDR3 length: 15 amino acids. Trimming removed 5 bases at V and 0 bases at J, with 13 bases between. Per the germline V gene, CDR1 is MDHEN and CDR2 is SYDVKM. The CDR3 nucleotides are TGTGCCAGCAGTCCGTTTCAGGGTGTGAACACTGAAGCTTTCTTT. This encodes CASSPFQGVNTEAFF.

This sequence joins TRBV7-7 and TRBJ2-5; 8 bases match TRBD1. Germline-derived CDR1 and CDR2 are SSHAT and FNYEAQ (reference sequence). The CDR3 length is 15 residues. V lost 2 bases, J lost 2 bases, and 4 bases stayed unmatched. The CDR3: CASSLLGTGQETQYF. The CDR3 nucleotides read TGTGCCAGCAGCTTACTAGGGACAGGACAAGAGACCCAGTACTTC.

This CDR3 reads CASSVTGVGGYTF. CDR3 DNA sequence: TGTGCCAGCAGTGTGACAGGGGTGGGCGGCTACACCTTC. This chain connects TRBV2 to TRBJ1-2; 8 bases are shared with TRBD1. The length of the CDR3 is 13 residues. CDR1 and CDR2 from the germline V gene are SNHLY and FYNNEI. The trim removed 4 bases at V and 8 bases at J, leaving 6 bases unmatched.

The V call is TRBV11-2, the J call TRBJ2-5; TRBD2 might be the D (5 bases). The CDR3 totals 14 residues. Per the germline V gene, CDR1 is SGHAT and CDR2 is FQNNGV. Trimming removed 4 bases at V and 4 bases at J, with 13 bases between. The CDR3 region is CASSSLGRGETQYF. Here the CDR3 DNA reads TGTGCCAGCAGCTCCCTGGGCCGGGGAGAGACCCAGTACTTC.

This clone was seen more than once but under ten times. The chain recombines TRBV28 with TRBJ1-2, with 7 bases matching TRBD1. Looked up from germline, CDR1 is MDHEN and CDR2 is SYDVKM. J was trimmed by 6 bases and V by 4 bases; bases with no gene match: 5. The CDR3 has 13 residues. The CDR3 nucleotides read TGTGCCAGCAGTTCCACGACAGGGAATGGCTACACCTTC. Translated, it gives CASSSTTGNGYTF.

This clone has just one count. This chain joins TRBV9 and TRBJ1-3, with TRBD1 identical over 7 bases. Germline V gene data show CDR1 as SGDLS and CDR2 as YYNGEE. V gave up 4 bases and J gave up 4 bases; unmatched junction bases: 8. The CDR3 is 15 amino acids. The CDR3 is CASSPGGGLGNTIYF. The DNA for the CDR3 is TGTGCCAGCAGCCCAGGGGGAGGACTAGGAAACACCATATATTTT.

The chain combines TRBV5-5 with TRBJ2-5; 8 bases align to TRBD2. The CDR3 has 13 residues. V was clipped by 3 bases and J by 5 bases; unmatched bases: 3. CDR1 is SGHKS, CDR2 YYEKEE, per germline (reference sequence). The CDR3 reads CASSYSGTETQYF. The CDR3 nucleotides are TGTGCCAGCAGCTATAGCGGGACGGAGACCCAGTACTTC.

This chain uses TRBV27 with TRBJ2-1; 11 bases line up with TRBD2. Trimming took 6 bases from V and 6 from J; bases not matched to a gene: 4. The CDR3 runs to 14 residues. Germline assignment: CDR1 MNHEY and CDR2 SMNVEV (reference sequence). CDR3 protein: CASRQLAGVNEQFF. The DNA for the CDR3 is TGTGCCAGCAGACAACTAGCGGGAGTCAATGAGCAGTTCTTC.

The rearrangement uses TRBV6-5 and TRBJ2-3, with D perhaps TRBD2 (5 bases). Looked up from germline, CDR1 is MNHEY and CDR2 is SVGAGI. The CDR3 loop spans 14 amino acids. The V and J ends lost 4 bases and 8 bases respectively, with 16 bases between them. CDR3 amino acids: CASSLNFNEGTQYF. CDR3 bases: TGTGCCAGCAGTTTAAACTTCAATGAGGGTACGCAGTATTTT.

The rearrangement links TRBV5-6 to TRBJ2-1; no clear D gene. V was cut by 0 bases and J by 5 bases, with 6 bases left in between. This CDR3 has 13 residues. CDR1 is SGHDT and CDR2 is YYEEEE in the germline V gene. In DNA, the CDR3 is TGTGCCAGCAGCTTGGCCGTAGACAATGAGCAGTTCTTC. Translation gives CASSLAVDNEQFF.

V usage is TRBV14 and J usage is TRBJ1-4; possible D gene TRBD1, 5 bases. Germline V gene lookup returns CDR1 SGHDN and CDR2 FVKESK. With 1 base removed from V and 14 bases from J, the gap between germline ends came to 20 bases. The CDR3 totals 15 residues. Here the CDR3 reads CASSQGGGFSRRLFF. The DNA of the CDR3 is TGTGCCAGCAGCCAAGGGGGGGGATTCTCTCGGCGGCTGTTTTTT.

The rearrangement links TRBV18 to TRBJ2-1, with TRBD2 as a possible D gene (5 bases). Deletions cut 0 bases from V and 4 bases from J, with 13 bases between. In germline, CDR1 is KGHSH, CDR2 LQKENI. The CDR3 runs to 16 residues. CDR3: CASSPPDGIHYNEQFF. The DNA for the CDR3 is TGTGCCAGCTCACCACCGGACGGGATCCATTACAATGAGCAGTTCTTC.

The chain combines TRBV2 with TRBJ1-1; 7 positions match TRBD1. CDR3 length: 15 residues. Germline CDR1 reads SNHLY; CDR2 reads FYNNEI. Trimming at V came to 3 bases and at J to 6 bases, leaving 10 bases not matched to a gene. The CDR3 coding sequence is TGTGCCAGCAGTGAGGGGACAGCCAGAACGGCTGAAGCTTTCTTT. Amino acids: CASSEGTARTAEAFF.

This chain connects TRBV13 to TRBJ2-4, with 7 bases identical to TRBD2. The CDR3 is 17 amino acids. Germline CDR1 is PRHDT and CDR2 is FYEKMQ (reference sequence). The V segment lost 0 bases and the J segment 4 bases; nucleotides outside the gene matches: 9. The CDR3 region has the DNA TGTGCCAGCAGCTTAGGGGGCGCGGGGGAGCCAAAAAACATTCAGTACTTC. Its protein is CASSLGGAGEPKNIQYF.